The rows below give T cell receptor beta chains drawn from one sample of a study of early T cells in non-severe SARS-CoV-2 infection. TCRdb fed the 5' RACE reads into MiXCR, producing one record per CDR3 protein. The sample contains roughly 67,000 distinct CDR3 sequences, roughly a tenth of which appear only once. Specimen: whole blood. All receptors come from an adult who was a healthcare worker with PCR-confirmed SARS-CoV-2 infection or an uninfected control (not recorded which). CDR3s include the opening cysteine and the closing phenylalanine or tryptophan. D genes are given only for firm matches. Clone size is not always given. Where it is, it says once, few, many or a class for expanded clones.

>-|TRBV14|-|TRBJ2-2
TGTGCCAGCAGCCACCTCCAGAGCGAATTGAACACCGGGGAGCTGTTTTTT
CASSHLQSELNTGELFF
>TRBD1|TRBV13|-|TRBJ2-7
TGTGCCAGCAGCTCGGACAGGTCCTCCTACGAGCAGTACTTC
CASSSDRSSYEQYF
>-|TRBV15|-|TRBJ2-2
TGTGCCACCAGCCGAGGGGTAGCTGGGACCGGGGAGCTGTTTTTT
CATSRGVAGTGELFF
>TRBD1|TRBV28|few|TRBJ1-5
TGTGCCAGCAGTTTAACCCTGACAGGGTTGAAACAGCCCCAGCATTTT
CASSLTLTGLKQPQHF
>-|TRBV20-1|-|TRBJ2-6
TGCAGTGCTACCGAGCGATCTGGGGCCAACGTCCTGACTTTC
CSATERSGANVLTF
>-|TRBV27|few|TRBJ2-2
TGTGCCAGTTTTTCAGAACTCACCGGGGAGCTGTTTTTT
CASFSELTGELFF
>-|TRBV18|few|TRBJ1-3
TGTGCCAGCTCACCATCGGGGGTGGAAAACACCATATATTTT
CASSPSGVENTIYF
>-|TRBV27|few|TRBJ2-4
TGTGCCAGCAGTTTATACTCAGTCCTGGCCAAAAACATTCAGTACTTC
CASSLYSVLAKNIQYF
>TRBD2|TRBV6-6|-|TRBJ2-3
TGTGCCAGCAGTTACGTGGGGAGGGGCACAGATACGCAGTATTTT
CASSYVGRGTDTQYF
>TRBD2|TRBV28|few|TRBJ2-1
TGTGCCAGCAGTTCATCGGCACTAGCGCCTTACAATGAGCAGTTCTTC
CASSSSALAPYNEQFF
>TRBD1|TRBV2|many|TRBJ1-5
TGTGCCAGCACCCGAACAGGGGGATCAGGCATTCAGCCCCAGCATTTT
CASTRTGGSGIQPQHF
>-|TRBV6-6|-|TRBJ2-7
TGTGCCAGCAGCTCTGGGTTCTCTAACGAGCAGTACTTC
CASSSGFSNEQYF
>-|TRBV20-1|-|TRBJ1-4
TGCAGTGCGTGGGACTCCCGGCGACTGTTTTTT
CSAWDSRRLFF
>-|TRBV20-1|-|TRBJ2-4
TGCAGTGCTATGAGGGGGGTAGGCGCCAAAAACATTCAGTACTTC
CSAMRGVGAKNIQYF
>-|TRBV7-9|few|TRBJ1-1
TGTGCCAGCAGCTTTGGTGGCCCGAACACTGAAGCTTTCTTT
CASSFGGPNTEAFF
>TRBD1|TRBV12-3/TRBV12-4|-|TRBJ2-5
TGTGCCAGCAGGTCCGGACAGGGAAGACAAGAGACCCAGTACTTC
CASRSGQGRQETQYF
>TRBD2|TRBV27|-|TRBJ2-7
TGTGCCAGCAGTTTGAGGGCGGGACTAGCCGCCCCTAATTCCGACTACGAGCAGTACTTC
CASSLRAGLAAPNSDYEQYF
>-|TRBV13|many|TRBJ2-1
TGTGCCAGCAGAGACGGGACGGTGAGCAATGAGCAGTTCTTC
CASRDGTVSNEQFF
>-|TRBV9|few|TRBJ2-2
TGTGCCAGCAGCGTAGTCGGGAACACCGGGGAGCTGTTTTTT
CASSVVGNTGELFF
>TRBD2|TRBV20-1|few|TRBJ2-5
TGCAGTGCTAGAGTCGGCGGGGGAGAGACCCAGTACTTC
CSARVGGGETQYF
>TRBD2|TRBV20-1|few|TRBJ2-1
TGCAGTGCTAGAGATCCGCTAGCGGGGTTTGAGCAGTTCTTC
CSARDPLAGFEQFF
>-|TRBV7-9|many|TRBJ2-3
TGTGCCAGCAGCCCGACAGCAGATACGCAGTATTTT
CASSPTADTQYF
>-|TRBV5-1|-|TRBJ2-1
TGCGCCAGCAGCTCAGTAGGGGTGTCATCCTACAATGAGCAGTTCTTC
CASSSVGVSSYNEQFF
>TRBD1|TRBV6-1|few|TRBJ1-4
TGTGCCAGCAGAGAACCCGGGACAGGATCTGAAAAACTGTTTTTT
CASREPGTGSEKLFF
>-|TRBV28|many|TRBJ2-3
TGTGCCAGCAGTTTAACAGGGACATGGGCAGATACGCAGTATTTT
CASSLTGTWADTQYF
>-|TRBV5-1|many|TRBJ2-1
TGCGCCAGCAGCTTGGTAAGCGGTTTGCAGTTCTTC
CASSLVSGLQFF
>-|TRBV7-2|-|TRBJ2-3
TGTGCCAGCAGCATCAGACTCGGAGATACGCAGTATTTT
CASSIRLGDTQYF
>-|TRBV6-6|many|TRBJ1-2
TGTGCCAGCAGCCCGAGAGAGTATGGCTACACCTTC
CASSPREYGYTF
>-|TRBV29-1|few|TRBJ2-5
TGCAGCGTTGGCCTAGGCACCCAAGAGACCCAGTACTTC
CSVGLGTQETQYF
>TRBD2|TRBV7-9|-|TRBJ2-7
TGTGTCAGCAGCTTTCAGTCCCTAGCGGGAGGTGAGCAGTACTTC
CVSSFQSLAGGEQYF
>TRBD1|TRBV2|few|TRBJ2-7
TGTGCCAGCAGTTGGGACAGATCCTACGAGCAGTACTTC
CASSWDRSYEQYF
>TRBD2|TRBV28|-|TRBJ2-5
TGTGCCAGCAGTTTCCTTGCGGGAGGGCCGAAGACCCAGTACTTC
CASSFLAGGPKTQYF
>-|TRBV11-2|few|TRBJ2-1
TGTGCCAGCAGCTTTGGGGTGGGCTCCTACAATGAGCAGTTCTTC
CASSFGVGSYNEQFF
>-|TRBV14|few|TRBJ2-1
TGTGCCAGCAGCCAAGTGTGGGCAGGTTACAATGAGCAGTTCTTC
CASSQVWAGYNEQFF
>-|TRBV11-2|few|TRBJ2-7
TGTGCCAGCAGACCCGCACTCTCTTTGCGGGGTCGCTACGAGCAGTACTTC
CASRPALSLRGRYEQYF
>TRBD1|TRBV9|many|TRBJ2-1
TGTGCCAGCAGGGGACAGGGTCCCCACAATGAGCAGTTCTTC
CASRGQGPHNEQFF
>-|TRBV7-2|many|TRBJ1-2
TGTGCCAGCAGCTTATCGGCAGGGACGTATGGCTACACCTTC
CASSLSAGTYGYTF
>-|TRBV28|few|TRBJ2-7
TGTGCCAGCAGTTTATGGGCGACAGGCTCCTACGAGCAGTACTTC
CASSLWATGSYEQYF
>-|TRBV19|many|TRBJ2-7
TGTGCCAGTAGTGTGGCAGGGCCGGGCGAGCAGTACTTC
CASSVAGPGEQYF
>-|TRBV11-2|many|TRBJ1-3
TGTGCCAGCAGCCCAGAGGGCTTGGTCATATATTTT
CASSPEGLVIYF
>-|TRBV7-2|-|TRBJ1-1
TGTGCCAGCAGCTCACCCCAGGGCCACACTGAAGCTTTCTTT
CASSSPQGHTEAFF
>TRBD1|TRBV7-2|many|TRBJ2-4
TGTGCCAGCAGCCTCCTCACGGGACAGGGAGGAGGCATTCAGTACTTC
CASSLLTGQGGGIQYF